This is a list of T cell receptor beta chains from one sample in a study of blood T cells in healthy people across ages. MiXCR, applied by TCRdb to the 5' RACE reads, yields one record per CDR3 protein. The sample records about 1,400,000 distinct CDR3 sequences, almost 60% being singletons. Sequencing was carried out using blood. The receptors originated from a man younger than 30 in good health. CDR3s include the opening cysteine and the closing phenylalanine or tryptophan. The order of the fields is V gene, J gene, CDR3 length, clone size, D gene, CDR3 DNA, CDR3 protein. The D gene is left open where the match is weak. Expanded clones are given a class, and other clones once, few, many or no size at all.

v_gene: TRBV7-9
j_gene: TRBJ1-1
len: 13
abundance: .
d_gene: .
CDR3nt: TGTGCCAGCAGCTTACTCGTTTCCGGAGAAGCTTTCTTT
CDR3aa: CASSLLVSGEAFF

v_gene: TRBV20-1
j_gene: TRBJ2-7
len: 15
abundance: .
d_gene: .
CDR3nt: TGCAGTGCTAGAGATCAGGGTCTACCCACCTACGAGCAGTACTTC
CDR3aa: CSARDQGLPTYEQYF

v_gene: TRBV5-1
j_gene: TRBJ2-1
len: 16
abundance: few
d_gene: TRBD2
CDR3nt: TGCGCCAGCAGCCCTACCACTAGCGGGAGTTACAATGAGCAGTTCTTC
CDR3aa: CASSPTTSGSYNEQFF

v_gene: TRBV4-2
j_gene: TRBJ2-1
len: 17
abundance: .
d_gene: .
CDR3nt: TGTGCCAGCAGCCAAGACAGGGTCCTAAGAGGAATCTACGAGCAGTTCTTC
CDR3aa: CASSQDRVLRGIYEQFF

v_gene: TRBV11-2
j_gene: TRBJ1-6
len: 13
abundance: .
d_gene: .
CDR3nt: TGTGCCAGCAGCAACCGAGGGGCCTCACCCCTCCACTTT
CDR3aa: CASSNRGASPLHF

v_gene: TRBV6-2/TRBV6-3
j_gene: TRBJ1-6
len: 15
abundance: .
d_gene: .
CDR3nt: TGTGCCAGCAGTCCCCCCAGGGATGACATTTCACCCCTCCACTTT
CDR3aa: CASSPPRDDISPLHF

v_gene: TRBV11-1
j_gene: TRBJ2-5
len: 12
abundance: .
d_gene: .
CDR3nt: TGTGCCAGCAGCTTCACCGGGACGGCTGAGTACTTC
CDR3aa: CASSFTGTAEYF

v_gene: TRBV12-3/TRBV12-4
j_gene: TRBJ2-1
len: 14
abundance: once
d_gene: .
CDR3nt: TGTGCCAGCAACCGTCCAGGGGATGGGGATGAGCAGTTCTTC
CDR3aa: CASNRPGDGDEQFF

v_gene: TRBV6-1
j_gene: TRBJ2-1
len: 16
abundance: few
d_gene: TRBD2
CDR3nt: TGTGCCAGCAGTGAAGAAGCGGGAGGTTCTTACAATGAGCAGTTCTTC
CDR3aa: CASSEEAGGSYNEQFF

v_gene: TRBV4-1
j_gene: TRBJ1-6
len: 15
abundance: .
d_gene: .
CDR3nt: TGCGCCAGCAGCCAAGAGCTCTCCTATAATTCACCCCTCCACTTT
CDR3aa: CASSQELSYNSPLHF

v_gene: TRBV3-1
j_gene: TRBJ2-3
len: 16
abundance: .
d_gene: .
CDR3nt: TGTGCCAGCAGCCAAACTCCAGGAGTCAGCACAGATACGCAGTATTTT
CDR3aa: CASSQTPGVSTDTQYF

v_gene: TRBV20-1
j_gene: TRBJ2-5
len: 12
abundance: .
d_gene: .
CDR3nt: TGCAGTGCTAGTCAGTTACTCAATGAGCAGTACTTC
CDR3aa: CSASQLLNEQYF

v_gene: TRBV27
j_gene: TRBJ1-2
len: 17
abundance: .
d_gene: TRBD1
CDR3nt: TGTGCCAGCAGTTTATACGGCACCGCAGGGGGTGACTATGGCTACACCTTC
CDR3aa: CASSLYGTAGGDYGYTF

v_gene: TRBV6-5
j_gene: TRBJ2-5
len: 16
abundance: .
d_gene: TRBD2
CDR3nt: TGTGCCAGCAGTTACCAGCGGGGGACCTACCAAGAGACCCAGTACTTC
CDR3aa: CASSYQRGTYQETQYF

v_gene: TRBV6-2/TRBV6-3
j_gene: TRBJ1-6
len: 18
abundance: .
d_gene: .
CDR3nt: TGTGCCAGCAGTGACCTAATTCTCCGGGACATGCAGGATTCACCCCTCCACTTT
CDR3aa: CASSDLILRDMQDSPLHF

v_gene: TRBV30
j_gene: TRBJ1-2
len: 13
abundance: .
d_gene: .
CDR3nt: TGTGCCTGGAGTGGGAGCGTGGGGGTTGGCTACACCTTC
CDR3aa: CAWSGSVGVGYTF

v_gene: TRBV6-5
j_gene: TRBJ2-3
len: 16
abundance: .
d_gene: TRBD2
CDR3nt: TGTGCCAGCAGTTACCAACTAGCGGGGGGGCGGGATACGCAGTATTTT
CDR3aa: CASSYQLAGGRDTQYF

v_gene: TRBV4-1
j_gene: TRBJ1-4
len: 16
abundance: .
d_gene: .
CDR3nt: TGCGCCAGCAGCCAAGGGGACCGTCAGGAAAATGAAAAACTGTTTTTT
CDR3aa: CASSQGDRQENEKLFF

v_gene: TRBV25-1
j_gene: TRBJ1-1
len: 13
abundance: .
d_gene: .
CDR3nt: TGTGCCAACAGTGGGGGGGCCCTTGGCGAAGCTTTCTTT
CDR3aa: CANSGGALGEAFF

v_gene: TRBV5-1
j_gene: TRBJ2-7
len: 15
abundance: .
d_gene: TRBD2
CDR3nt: TGCGCCAGCAGCTTGGAGGCTAGCGGTACCTACGAGCAGTACTTC
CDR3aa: CASSLEASGTYEQYF

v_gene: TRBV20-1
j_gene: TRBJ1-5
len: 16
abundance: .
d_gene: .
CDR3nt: TGCAGTGCTAAGTCCTCGCGGGGCCTTGGCAATCAGCCCCAGCATTTT
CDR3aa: CSAKSSRGLGNQPQHF

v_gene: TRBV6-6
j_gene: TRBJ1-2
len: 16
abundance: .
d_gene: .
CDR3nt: TGTGCCAGCAGTTACTCGAAGGGGGGTCAAGGTGGAGGCTACACCTTC
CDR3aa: CASSYSKGGQGGGYTF

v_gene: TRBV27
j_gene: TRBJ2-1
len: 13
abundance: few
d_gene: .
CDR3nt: TGTGCCAGCAGAAGTTTCGAGGGCAATGAGCAGTTCTTC
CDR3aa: CASRSFEGNEQFF

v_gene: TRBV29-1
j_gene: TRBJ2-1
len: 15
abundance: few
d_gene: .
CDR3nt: TGCAGCGTTGCGAGTAAGCTGAGCTCCTACAATGAGCAGTTCTTC
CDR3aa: CSVASKLSSYNEQFF

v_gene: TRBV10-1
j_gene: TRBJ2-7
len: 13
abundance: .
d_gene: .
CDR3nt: TGCGCCACCGCAATTGACGGCCGATACGAGCAGTACTTC
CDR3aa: CATAIDGRYEQYF

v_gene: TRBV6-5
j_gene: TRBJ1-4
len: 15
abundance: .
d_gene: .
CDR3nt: TGTGCCAGCAGTGCAATAGGGGCCACTAATGAAAAACTGTTTTTT
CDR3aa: CASSAIGATNEKLFF

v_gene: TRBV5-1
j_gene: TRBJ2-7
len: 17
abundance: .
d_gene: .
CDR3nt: TGCGCCAGCAGCTTGGAGGCAGGCACTATATTCTCCTACGAGCAGTACTTC
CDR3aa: CASSLEAGTIFSYEQYF

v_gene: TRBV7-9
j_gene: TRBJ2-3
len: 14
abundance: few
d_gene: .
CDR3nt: TGTGCCAGCAGCTCACGGGGTCGTGGGGATACGCAGTATTTT
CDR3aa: CASSSRGRGDTQYF

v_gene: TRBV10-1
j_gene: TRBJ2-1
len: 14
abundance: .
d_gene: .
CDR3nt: TGCGCCAGCAGTGCCAGGGGGGAGTACAATGAGCAGTTCTTC
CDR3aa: CASSARGEYNEQFF

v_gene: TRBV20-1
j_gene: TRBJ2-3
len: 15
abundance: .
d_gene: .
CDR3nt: TGCAGTGCTGAAGTCGGTGCGGAGGCCACAGATACGCAGTATTTT
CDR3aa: CSAEVGAEATDTQYF

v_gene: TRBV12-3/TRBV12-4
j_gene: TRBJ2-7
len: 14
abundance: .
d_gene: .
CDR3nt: TGTGCCAGCAGTTTAGGGGAGGCAGTTAACGAGCAGTACTTC
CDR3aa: CASSLGEAVNEQYF